This TCR beta chain was captured by sequencing in a study of cytomegalovirus exposure and HLA in healthy donors. Study conclusions and caveats: In presence/absence analyses, roughly uniform sequencing depth across donors was assumed.

The PCR was carried out with 60 Vbeta primers and 13 Jbeta primers. This table comes from immunoSEQ multiplex PCR, and its TCRdb copy is limited to in-frame clones, with some not included. The repertoire holds some 110,000 clones, about 79% seen once, with around 4.3% in the top ten. The germline gives CDR1 MGHDK, CDR2 SYGVNS. The CDR3 length is 17 residues. V was trimmed by 5 bases and J by 1 base, leaving 20 bases between them. Of note for this clone: Its antigen is unidentified.

The material sequenced was PBMCs. The rearrangement links TRBV25-1 to TRBJ1-1; D possibly corresponds to TRBD1 (6 bases). This receptor was taken from a man aged 25 to 40 in good health and CMV-seropositive. DNA of the CDR3: TGTGCCAGCAGTCCTCTGCCCGGTGGACAGTCGAACACTGAAGCTTTCTTT. Protein sequence: CASSPLPGGQSNTEAFF.